These T cell receptor beta chains were read from a single sample in a study of OX40 agonist ivuxolimab in advanced cancers. Profiled with immunoSEQ multiplex PCR; TCRdb holds only in-frame clones, not every one. The top ten clones hold about a tenth of a sample with under 35,000 clones, roughly 80% of them seen once. Sequenced here: CD4+ or CD8+ T cells sorted from blood, sampled in a trial of the OX40 agonist ivuxolimab. The source of these receptors is an adult with an advanced solid tumor such as melanoma, head and neck, liver or kidney cancer. Both conserved end residues are part of each CDR3. A D gene is named only where the DNA matches it firmly. Clone size appears in some rows only: once, few, many, or a class for an expanded clone.

TRBV6-6,-,TRBJ2-7,-,CASSMVGGGSYEQYF,TGTGCCAGCAGTATGGTTGGAGGAGGCTCCTACGAGCAGTACTTC
TRBV5-1,once,TRBJ2-1,TRBD1,CASRAGTGLSSYNEQFF,TGCGCCAGCAGGGCTGGGACAGGGTTAAGCTCCTACAATGAGCAGTTCTTC
TRBV16,-,TRBJ2-1,-,CASSPTQTGSYNEQFF,TGTGCCAGCAGCCCAACCCAGACAGGCTCCTACAATGAGCAGTTCTTC
TRBV9,-,TRBJ2-7,-,CASSSRVDEQYF,TGTGCCAGTTCATCCCGGGTCGACGAGCAGTACTTC
TRBV5-5,-,TRBJ2-5,TRBD2,CASSLRAGGQETQYF,TGTGCCAGCAGCTTGAGAGCGGGGGGCCAAGAGACCCAGTACTTC
TRBV10-2,-,TRBJ2-1,-,CASSEYDSDYNEQFF,TGCGCCAGCAGTGAGTACGACAGTGATTACAATGAGCAGTTCTTC
TRBV30,-,TRBJ1-2,-,CAWSWTLRSYTF,TGTGCCTGGAGTTGGACCCTTCGCAGCTACACCTTC
TRBV13,-,TRBJ2-7,-,CASSQGPYEQYF,TGTGCCAGCAGCCAGGGCCCCTACGAGCAGTACTTC
TRBV6-1,-,TRBJ1-2,-,CASSERWDYGYTF,TGTGCCAGCAGTGAGCGGTGGGACTATGGCTACACCTTC
TRBV6-5,medium-sized,TRBJ2-7,-,CASSYSRGEQYF,TGTGCCAGCAGTTACTCAAGGGGCGAGCAGTACTTC
TRBV6-1,-,TRBJ2-7,-,CASSLGVSSYEQYF,TGTGCCAGCAGTTTAGGGGTCAGCTCCTACGAGCAGTACTTC
TRBV30,-,TRBJ1-2,-,CAWSVDRGDYGYTF,TGTGCCTGGAGTGTCGACAGAGGCGACTATGGCTACACCTTC
TRBV4-2,-,TRBJ1-1,-,CASSRTGSTEAFF,TGTGCCAGCAGCAGAACAGGGAGCACTGAAGCTTTCTTT
TRBV4-1,few,TRBJ1-1,-,CASSHQGPGIMNTEAFF,TGCGCCAGCAGCCACCAAGGTCCGGGGATCATGAACACTGAAGCTTTCTTT
TRBV27,-,TRBJ1-1,-,CASSFQLGDFRSEAFF,TGTGCCAGCAGTTTTCAGTTAGGAGATTTTCGCTCTGAAGCTTTCTTT
TRBV7-9,-,TRBJ2-2,-,CASSRVGQRNTGELFF,TGTGCCAGCAGCCGGGTCGGACAGAGAAACACCGGGGAGCTGTTTTTT
TRBV23-1,-,TRBJ2-7,-,CASSQALSDPSYEQYF,TGCGCCAGCAGTCAAGCGCTATCGGACCCCTCCTACGAGCAGTACTTC
TRBV28,few,TRBJ2-6,-,CASSSFTGANVLTF,TGTGCCAGCAGTTCTTTCACTGGGGCCAACGTCCTGACTTTC
TRBV6-5,-,TRBJ2-1,TRBD1,CASSYSSQGDRFF,TGTGCCAGCAGTTACTCGAGTCAGGGGGACCGGTTCTTC
TRBV4-1,few,TRBJ1-1,-,CASSQIMNTEAFF,TGCGCCAGCAGCCAAATCATGAACACTGAAGCTTTCTTT
TRBV28,-,TRBJ1-5,TRBD1,CASNRGPGQPQHF,TGTGCCAGCAACAGGGGGCCTGGACAGCCCCAGCATTTT
TRBV5-1,-,TRBJ2-2,TRBD1,CASSLGGTGYTGELFF,TGCGCCAGCAGCTTGGGTGGGACAGGATATACCGGGGAGCTGTTTTTT
TRBV5-6,-,TRBJ2-7,-,CASTRGGRKNSYEQYF,TGTGCCAGCACCCGGGGTGGGCGGAAAAACTCCTACGAGCAGTACTTC
TRBV5-4,once,TRBJ1-1,-,CASSSAQTGPNTEAFF,TGTGCCAGCAGCTCTGCCCAGACAGGACCGAACACTGAAGCTTTCTTT
TRBV18,few,TRBJ2-7,-,CASLPEQGTTYEQYF,TGTGCCAGCCTACCTGAGCAGGGTACTACCTACGAGCAGTACTTC
TRBV9,-,TRBJ1-1,-,CASSVGPNTEAFF,TGTGCCAGCAGCGTAGGACCGAACACTGAAGCTTTCTTT
TRBV5-6,-,TRBJ2-7,TRBD1,CASSRGQGVGSGDEQYF,TGTGCCAGCAGCCGGGGACAGGGAGTAGGCTCCGGGGACGAGCAGTACTTC
TRBV25-1,few,TRBJ2-3,-,CASSEFRGGTDTQYF,TGTGCCAGCAGTGAATTTAGGGGCGGCACAGATACGCAGTATTTT
TRBV4-2,-,TRBJ2-1,-,CASRKGGPEEQFF,TGTGCCAGCAGGAAGGGGGGGCCAGAGGAGCAGTTCTTC